This entry concerns a single TCR beta chain. Its antigen is still unknown. Treatment reported: approximately 9-day PBMC culture with coronavirus spike peptide pools or control peptides (ViraFEST assay). These data belong to a study of vaccination and CD4 T cells after COVID-19. Study details: Post-vaccine sample collection happened at a median of approximately 79 days after dose two, ranging 14 to 241. From HCoV-229E, HCoV-OC43, HCoV-NL63 and SARS-CoV-2, overlapping spike peptides were used to stimulate the cells. Control wells got either CEFX epitopes, HIV-1 Nef peptides, or no peptide at all.

Germline CDR1 reads ENHRY; CDR2 reads SYGVKD. The CDR3 consists of 13 residues. V lost 8 bases to trimming and J lost 2 bases, with 12 bases between them. Once obtained from cultured CD4+ T cells, the DNA was sequenced using the Oncomine TCR Beta short-read assay. From the PCR reads, TCRdb called clonotypes with MiXCR, one entry per CDR3 protein. The profile shows approximately 10,000 distinct CDR3 sequences, 20% to 25% of them singletons. This sequence was found in a human donor with COVID-19. The material sequenced was cultured CD4+ T cells from blood. This chain joins TRBV10-3 and TRBJ1-1; TRBD1 is a possible D gene (5 bases). The CDR3 is CAILGGVNTEAFF. As DNA, the CDR3 is TGTGCCATCTTAGGAGGGGTAAACACTGAAGCTTTCTTT.